This TCR beta chain came from a study of T cells in Graves' hyperthyroidism and ophthalmopathy (dated by TCRdb to the late 2010s). Background for the entire study: Peripheral blood samples were taken at the time of initial diagnosis, prior to any treatment. TCR V-J signatures able to tell the groups apart were searched for in a discovery cohort of some 100 patients, of whom more than 40 had Graves' ophthalmopathy and roughly 57 had stable Graves' hyperthyroidism. Prospective prediction of ophthalmopathy was tested in an independent validation cohort consisting of some 19 hyperthyroidism patients and some 17 patients who later progressed to ophthalmopathy. The 100 discovery patients were divided at random into training and test sets in a 7:3 ratio. In addition, the study compared T-cell repertoires in thyroid tissue and in blood from five or six Graves' hyperthyroidism patients. After blood sampling, hyperthyroidism patients were treated with methimazole at a starting dose of 30 mg daily, and ophthalmopathy patients were treated with high-dose intravenous methylprednisolone. According to the paper, TCR Vbeta CDR3 sequencing was carried out on 135 peripheral blood samples, which came from 40 to 45 ophthalmopathy, around 75 hyperthyroidism and about 17 progressor patients. Study-level results and caveats: In validation, progression to ophthalmopathy was predicted by the model with about 70% sensitivity and 72.22% specificity, a median of about 6.8 months before onset. Most expanded thyroid clonotypes (frequency above 0.001) were also found in blood, which suggests that blood repertoires may mirror thyroid immune responses. Ophthalmopathy was separated from stable hyperthyroidism by a 13 V-J signature model, with about 86% sensitivity and about 81% specificity obtained in cross-validation and 80%/75% obtained in testing. No statistical method was used to set the sample size in advance, and investigators knew the group allocation.

Amplification of TCR beta CDR3 regions was carried out from RNA transcripts. The TCR CDR3 was subjected to a first round of RT-PCR using the HTBI primer set and the Qiagen OneStep RT-PCR kit. A second multiplex PCR round built the libraries, followed by size selection and purification. Sequencing of the libraries was done on an Illumina HiSeq2000 using paired-end 100 bp reads. From the authors' description of their analysis: Raw data were processed with SOAPnuke, discarding reads with adapters, uncalled bases, mean Phred below 15, or no exact constant-primer or identifier match. High-quality paired reads were merged with COPE v1.2.5, and unique nucleotide sequences were defined as clonotypes. MiTCR v1.1 was used to align clonotypes to the IMGT TRBV, TRBD and TRBJ reference segments. Only V-J combinations with frequency above 0.0001, covering approximately 99% of repertoires, were analysed. The TCS score was defined as the ratio of F50 (clonal expansion) to E x V (chaos), calculated using BLOSUM62-based TCRdist between CDR3 peptides within each V-J. Welch's t-statistics and random forest reduced 450 to 600 V-J features to roughly 13, which were used in a naive Bayes classifier (R e1071). TCRdb itself trimmed the public reads at Q25 with fastp, ran MiXCR and retained productive beta chains. Each CDR3 protein gets just one entry, which takes the most common genes and DNA from the rows behind it. The V and J calls come from TCRdb's annotation, not from the publication. Present in this sample are approximately 640,000 distinct CDR3 sequences, 17% of which were seen just once. Clones ranked in the top ten supply less than 20% of the sample.

On this clonotype: Its antigen remains unidentified. A much bigger clone sits one base away, suggesting this may be a read error.

Stable Graves' hyperthyroidism was defined as no progression to ophthalmopathy during 18 months of follow-up. Hyperthyroidism patients were aged 18 to 65 years and newly diagnosed, with disease duration of less than 2 months. Patients with uncontrolled infections, other autoimmune diseases, pregnancy or lactation were excluded. Diagnoses were based on clinical symptoms, serum thyroxine and TRAb, thyroid ultrasound and orbital computed tomography. Ficoll-Paque density gradient centrifugation was used to isolate PBMCs from approximately 10 ml of fresh peripheral blood. Trizol reagent was used to extract total RNA, and RNA quality was then checked on an Agilent 2100 Bioanalyzer. Trimming accounts for 5 bases at V and 2 bases at J, while the number of junction bases matched to no gene is 8. Spanning cysteine to phenylalanine, the CDR3 consists of 16 amino acids. The DNA shown is the 48-base CDR3, in frame from base 1. The germline V gene (reference sequence) supplies CDR1 MNHEY and CDR2 SMNVEV.

The source material was blood. This clonotype originated in a man aged 45-65 years with Graves' hyperthyroidism. The sequence is built from TRBV27 and TRBJ2-3; a stretch of 9 junction bases matches TRBD2. The bases are TGTGCCAGCAGTCCTGCAGCGGGAGGACTCACAGATACGCAGTATTTT. Translated, it gives CASSPAAGGLTDTQYF.